Listed below are T cell receptor beta chains from one sample, sequenced in a study of monozygotic twins with inflammatory bowel disease. One entry per CDR3 protein, without DNA, is what TCRdb gives after re-calling the 5' RACE reads. With under 150,000 distinct CDR3 sequences in the sample, the ten largest clones hold 2% to 2.5%. Sample: blood. Every receptor here comes from a human donor with ulcerative colitis or Crohn's disease, or a healthy co-twin of an affected twin (not recorded which). Both conserved end residues are part of each CDR3. Fields, in order: V gene, J gene, CDR3 protein.

TRBV20-1,TRBJ1-5,CSARVPGSNQPQHF
TRBV6-6,TRBJ1-1,CASSYGLIVGGAIF
TRBV12-3/TRBV12-4,TRBJ1-1,CASSRARGGNTEAFF
TRBV7-2,TRBJ2-3,CASQKPGATQYF
TRBV12-3/TRBV12-4,TRBJ1-6,CASSWSDSPLHF
TRBV6-2/TRBV6-3,TRBJ1-6,CASRFPTGLDSPLHF
TRBV10-3,TRBJ2-5,CAISVLATETQYF
TRBV13,TRBJ2-3,CASSLRTGGADTQYF
TRBV4-2,TRBJ2-5,CASSQDLLAGTQETQYF
TRBV27,TRBJ1-6,CASSPSRQGGNSPLHF
TRBV6-2/TRBV6-3,TRBJ1-3,CASSTGRLSGNTIYF
TRBV5-1,TRBJ2-1,CASSLTLTAQFF
TRBV20-1,TRBJ2-7,CSANPGTGSYEQYF
TRBV29-1,TRBJ1-1,CSVAAADRVATEAFF
TRBV27,TRBJ2-3,CASSRGTDTQYF
TRBV20-1,TRBJ1-1,CSARWGGVSMNTEAFF
TRBV18,TRBJ1-5,CASSLQARDRGNQPQHF
TRBV18,TRBJ2-1,CASSMDRVRANEQFF
TRBV20-1,TRBJ2-5,CSAGQQGRVDETQYF
TRBV7-9,TRBJ1-2,CASTYRGDGYTF
TRBV20-1,TRBJ2-1,CSAAFHYSYNEQFF
TRBV6-5,TRBJ2-1,CASGGAYNEQFF
TRBV28,TRBJ1-1,CASSSPRQGNSEAFF
TRBV4-2,TRBJ2-5,CASSQAQQGLGQETQYF
TRBV4-3,TRBJ2-2,CASSQEGGGGELFF
TRBV20-1,TRBJ2-6,CSARDPELGANVLTF
TRBV20-1,TRBJ2-4,CSASDVSLAKNIQYF
TRBV5-1,TRBJ1-1,CASSFIAASEGAEAFF
TRBV2,TRBJ1-5,CASSHGQGLSKSNQPQHF
TRBV14,TRBJ1-6,CASSQYLSGSYNSPLHF
TRBV6-2/TRBV6-3,TRBJ1-5,CASSYRSEQPQHF
TRBV4-3,TRBJ2-4,CASSQDGRGGLAKNIQYF
TRBV6-1,TRBJ2-7,CASSEDRLSYEQYF
TRBV6-5,TRBJ2-7,CASSSRPHSYEQYF
TRBV3-1,TRBJ2-5,CASSQLGITAQETQYF
TRBV27,TRBJ2-7,CASRRSRDRVSEQYF
TRBV6-5,TRBJ2-1,CASSFRPGSGNNEQFF
TRBV7-6,TRBJ2-5,CASSPTLGQKETQYF
TRBV20-1,TRBJ2-7,CSARDSGQYSDEQYF
TRBV6-2/TRBV6-3,TRBJ2-7,CASSYVGGPIPYEQYF
TRBV29-1,TRBJ2-7,CSVVWGDRGFGEQYF
TRBV5-1,TRBJ2-1,CASSSGTSGGNEQFF
TRBV11-2,TRBJ1-2,CASSLGLSPARHMRDYGYTF
TRBV20-1,TRBJ2-7,CSATGDSYEQYF
TRBV24-1,TRBJ2-3,CATSSTSSTQYF
TRBV20-1,TRBJ2-5,CSARKSGGNQETQYF
TRBV12-5,TRBJ2-1,CASGEQWDEQFF
TRBV19,TRBJ1-1,CASRDRGVGGQAFF
TRBV3-1,TRBJ1-6,CASSQNRGLGSPLHF
TRBV20-1,TRBJ2-2,CSARDNPASGGELFF
TRBV6-5,TRBJ2-1,CASRGNRGLNNEQFF
TRBV12-3/TRBV12-4,TRBJ2-5,CASSSLTSGGGETQYF
TRBV5-5,TRBJ2-1,CASSLFAVGNEQFF